This T cell receptor (beta chain) was identified during a study of T cell responses to AZD1222 COVID-19 vaccine. V lost 2 bases to trimming and J lost 9 bases, with 14 bases between them. This CDR3 has 14 residues. The germline gives CDR1 SGDLS, CDR2 YYNGEE. This clone has a single count. The target antigen is unknown. Sequencing was performed with immunoSEQ multiplex PCR; in TCRdb, only in-frame clones are kept and a portion is missing. The table records about 70,000 clones, approximately 90% of them present only once. Study outcomes and limitations: Spike-specific TCR depth and breadth grew after two AZD1222 doses. Among AZD1222 vaccinees, only five or six were seropositive at baseline. Females made up more of the donors, who were largely white British, and clonal diversity may have come out too low. CD4 TCRs associated with vaccination spanned spike, dominating at 160-218 and 743-854.

The chain employs TRBV9 and TRBJ2-2; the D gene is possibly TRBD2 (5 bases). The source is an adult who received the MenACWY meningococcal vaccine as a control. Source: peripheral blood, taken 28 days after the second dose of the MenACWY control vaccine. The CDR3 region has the DNA TGTGCCAGCAGCGTTAACGCCCGAGGGCGGGAGCTGTTTTTT. It translates to CASSVNARGRELFF. Based on the CDR3 plus reference TRBV9 and TRBJ2-2, the full variable domain is DSGVTQTPKHLITATGQRVTLRCSPRSGDLSVYWYQQSLDQGLQFLIQYYNGEERAKGNILERFSAQQFPDLHSELNLSSLELGDSALYFCASSVNARGRELFFGEGSRLTVL.